The sequence of this TCR beta chain was determined in a study of CD8 T cells in ankylosing spondylitis. Notes on the study in general: One TCR beta motif, made up of fewer than 10 highly homologous variants, appeared characteristic of ankylosing spondylitis blood. Disease-associated clones were reportedly significantly overrepresented in matched ankylosing spondylitis synovial fluid.

A remark on this clonotype: The antigen remains undetermined.

The CDR3 has 15 amino acids. The germline V gene has CDR1 MNHEY and CDR2 SMNVEV (reference sequence). Between the trimmed V and J ends, which lost 0 bases and 1 base, there was a span of 9 bases. In making TCR beta libraries, quantitative 5'-RACE with molecular barcodes was used. TCRdb recomputed calls from the 5' RACE reads with MiXCR, one row per CDR3 protein. The sample carries about 220,000 distinct CDR3 sequences, around 19% recorded once. Sequenced: blood, either unsorted or a sorted T cell fraction (not recorded which). The sequence was obtained from a male donor with ankylosing spondylitis. This chain connects TRBV27 to TRBJ1-1; D unclear. Here the CDR3 reads CASSLSYRQNTEAFF. The DNA for the CDR3 is TGTGCCAGCAGTTTATCTTATAGGCAGAACACTGAAGCTTTCTTT.